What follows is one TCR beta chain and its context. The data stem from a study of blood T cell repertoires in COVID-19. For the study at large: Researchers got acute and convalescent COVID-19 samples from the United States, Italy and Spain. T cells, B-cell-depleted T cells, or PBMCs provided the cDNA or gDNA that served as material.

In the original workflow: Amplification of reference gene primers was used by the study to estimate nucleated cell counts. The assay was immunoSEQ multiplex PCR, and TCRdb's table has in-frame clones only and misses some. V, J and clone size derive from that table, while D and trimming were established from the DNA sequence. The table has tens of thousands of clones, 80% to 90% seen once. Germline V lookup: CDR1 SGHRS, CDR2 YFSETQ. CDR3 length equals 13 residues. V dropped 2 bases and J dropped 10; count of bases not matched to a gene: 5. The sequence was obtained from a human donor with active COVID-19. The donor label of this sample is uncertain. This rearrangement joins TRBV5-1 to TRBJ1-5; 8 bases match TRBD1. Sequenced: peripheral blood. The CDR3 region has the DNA TGCGCCAGCAGCTTCGGACAGGGCGGACCCCAGCATTTT. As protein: CASSFGQGGPQHF.